The sequence of this T cell receptor beta chain was determined in a study of shared clonotypes between healthy human individuals. Trimming took 4 bases from V and 4 from J, leaving 17 bases between them. Germline CDR1 and CDR2: MGHRA and YSYEKL. The CDR3 is 15 residues long. CD8 cells regarded as naive lacked CD45RO, were positively chosen for CCR7, and omitted terminally differentiated effector memory CD45RA+ cells. Concerning this clone itself: Antigen: not known.

Notes on the study in general: Naive CD4 clonotype sharing across four donors was roughly 5%.

Only in-frame clones appear in the TCRdb table, and some are missing; sequencing was by immunoSEQ multiplex PCR. The table has fewer than 1 million clones, 96% seen once. Sequencing input: naive CD8+ T cells sorted from blood. The rearrangement joins TRBV4-1 to TRBJ2-7; D ambiguous. This receptor was obtained from a man younger than 40 in good health. The CDR3 DNA reads as TGCGCCAGCAGCCCTTCCTATATCGGGTTGTACGAGCAGTACTTC. Protein sequence: CASSPSYIGLYEQYF.